Below, 23 T cell receptor beta chains from the same sample are listed, as sequenced in a study of tissue T cells after allogeneic stem cell transplantation. Regarding time point: mouse harvest day 14 after allogeneic transplant. Tail vein injection delivered 10^7 T-cell-depleted bone marrow cells and 10^6 splenic CD5+ T cells. Repertoires were generated with immunoSEQ multiplex PCR, while TCRdb's copy carries only in-frame clones and drops some. The sample holds around 3,900 clones; 40% to 55% are singletons and the top ten take around 33%. Sequenced: lymph node tissue. The receptor source for this set is a female BALB/c mouse given C57BL/6 T cells with graft-versus-host disease after an allogeneic hematopoietic cell transplant.

Details on this clone: The gene symbols are mouse symbols. Incomplete CDR3 DNA: TGTGCCAGCAGCTTACAGGGGTGGGAACAGTAC. This encodes CASSLQGWEQY. Given in full, the CDR3 is CASSLQGWEQYF. The gene calls are TRBV4 and TRBJ2-7, with 7 bases fitting TRBD1. Read coverage stops 1 residue before the CDR3 terminus; the germline J gene supplies the remainder. V gave up 4 bases and J gave up 7 bases; unmatched junction bases: 4. Per the germline V gene, CDR1 is LGHDT and CDR2 is YNNKQL (reference sequence). This CDR3 spans 12 amino acids.

Note on this clone: Gene labels here are mouse ones. Coverage ceases 1 residue before the CDR3 finishes, and the germline J gene fills in the end. The J gene is TRBJ1-4, the V gene TRBV26, with TRBD1 identical over 7 bases. The CDR3 is 13 residues long. The V and J ends lost 7 bases and 3 bases, in that order; junction bases with no gene match: 2. Germline CDR1 reads KGHPV; CDR2 reads FQNQEV (reference sequence). CDR3 DNA, as far as it was read: TGTGCCAGCACGGGGACAGCCAACGAAAGATTATTT. Its translation is CASTGTANERLF. The whole CDR3 protein is CASTGTANERLFF.

Worth noting for this clone: Germline and genes: mouse. From the germline J gene comes the end of the CDR3, since the read stops 1 residue before it. The V call is TRBV26, the J call TRBJ2-1; TRBD1 agrees at 9 bases. This CDR3 region has 14 residues. Per germline, CDR1 KGHPV and CDR2 FQNQEV (reference sequence). Trimming cost V 3 bases and J 5 bases; bases outside gene matches: 2. The CDR3 sequence is CASSLGTGNAEQFF. The CDR3 bases that were read are TGTGCCAGCAGTCTCGGGACAGGGAATGCTGAGCAGTTC.

In regard to this clone: Here the gene names and germline are mouse. The read falls 1 residue short of the CDR3 end, and the missing part is taken from the germline J gene. The J gene is TRBJ2-7, the V gene TRBV29; D not resolved. The CDR3 spans 12 residues. The V end was cut by 2 bases, the J end by 4 bases, with 6 bases between. Per the germline V gene, CDR1 is MSHET and CDR2 is SYDVDS. The part of the CDR3 DNA that was read is TGTGCTAGCAGTTTACGCAAGTATGAACAGTAC. Residues: CASSLRKYEQY. The CDR3 in full is CASSLRKYEQYF.

Note on this clone: Gene labels here are mouse ones. The CDR3 goes on 1 residue after the read ends, and that part is filled in from the germline J gene. The chain combines TRBV13-1 with TRBJ1-1, with D tentatively TRBD1 (6 bases). V was trimmed by 3 bases and J by 5 bases, leaving 8 bases between them. The CDR3 runs to 12 residues. Per the germline V gene, CDR1 is NSHNY and CDR2 is SYGAGN. The CDR3 reads CASSGRGTEVFF. The covered CDR3 bases are TGTGCCAGCAGTGGCAGGGGAACAGAAGTCTTC.

This clone was recorded only once. The listed genes are named as in mouse. The read ends 1 residue before the CDR3 terminus; that terminus is restored from the germline J gene. This chain links TRBV3 with TRBJ1-3; tentative D call: TRBD1 (6 bases). The ends were cut back, 4 bases at V and 0 bases at J, with 13 bases in the middle. Germline CDR1 reads SNHLY; CDR2 reads FYNGKV (reference sequence). This CDR3 spans 16 amino acids. This CDR3 is CASSSRDTPSGNTLYF. Partial CDR3 DNA: TGTGCCAGCAGCTCCCGGGACACCCCTTCTGGAAATACGCTCTAT.

The count of this clone is one. One base separates it from a far larger clone, so it is likely a read error. Gene names denote mouse genes. The read stops 1 residue short of the end of the CDR3; the missing end is completed from the germline J gene. The chain uses TRBV13-1 and TRBJ2-7; D ambiguous. The CDR3 has 14 amino acids. The germline gives CDR1 NSHNY, CDR2 SYGAGN. With 1 base removed from V and 5 bases from J, the gap between germline ends came to 13 bases. The sequenced CDR3 bases are TGTGCCAGCAGTGATTATGGGTCGGTTAATGAACAGTAC. Amino acid sequence: CASSDYGSVNEQY. The whole CDR3 protein reads CASSDYGSVNEQYF.

With respect to this clone: Mouse names are used for the genes. The read ends 1 residue before the CDR3 terminus; that terminus is restored from the germline J gene. The chain couples TRBV3 to TRBJ2-4, with 11 bases lining up with TRBD2. Unmatched junction bases numbered 5, after V lost 3 bases and J lost 0 bases. Per the germline V gene, CDR1 is SNHLY and CDR2 is FYNGKV (reference sequence). CDR3 size: 17 residues. CDR3 DNA (partial): TGTGCCAGCAGCTTGACTGGGGGGGTGTCTAGTCAAAACACCTTGTAC. Its protein product is CASSLTGGVSSQNTLY. The whole CDR3 protein reads CASSLTGGVSSQNTLYF.

Comments on this clone: Gene names and germline match the mouse. The read terminates 1 residue ahead of where the CDR3 ends, so the germline J gene completes it. This chain connects TRBV3 to TRBJ1-1; 12 nucleotides align to TRBD1. J gave up 6 bases and V 8 bases, and 4 bases lay outside the gene matches. This CDR3 has 13 amino acids. Looked up from germline, CDR1 is SNHLY and CDR2 is FYNGKV (reference sequence). CDR3 amino acids: CASRDRGPPEVFF. The part of the CDR3 DNA that was read is TGTGCCAGCCGGGACAGGGGGCCACCAGAAGTCTTC.

This clone was detected a few times. The gene symbols are mouse symbols. The read gets to within 1 residue of the CDR3 end, and the germline J gene fills in the rest. V and J are TRBV13-1 and TRBJ1-5; TRBD1 matches 7 bases. Trimming at V came to 4 bases and at J to 0 bases, leaving 4 bases not matched to a gene. The CDR3 spans 15 residues. In germline, CDR1 is NSHNY, CDR2 SYGAGN. The DNA read from the CDR3 is TGTGCCAGCAGTCCGGGACAGTATAACAACCAGGCTCCGCTT. Its translation: CASSPGQYNNQAPL. The CDR3 in its entirety is CASSPGQYNNQAPLF.

This clone was counted a few times. The listed genes are named as in mouse. The CDR3 goes on 1 residue after the read ends, and that part is filled in from the germline J gene. This rearrangement joins TRBV26 to TRBJ1-5; D call uncertain. V lost 2 bases and J 0 bases, leaving 8 bases between the germline ends. The CDR3 extends over 15 amino acids. Germline loops: CDR1 KGHPV, CDR2 FQNQEV (reference sequence). Here the CDR3 reads CASSLTAYNNQAPLF. The covered CDR3 bases are TGTGCCAGCAGTCTGACAGCTTATAACAACCAGGCTCCGCTT.

This clone has more than one count but fewer than ten. Genes here carry mouse names. The covered CDR3 bases are TGTGCCAGCTCTCTCGGGGGGACCTATGAACAGTAC. This gives the protein CASSLGGTYEQY. The entire CDR3 reads CASSLGGTYEQYF. This chain joins TRBV12-1 and TRBJ2-7; the D gene is possibly TRBD2 (6 bases). Read coverage stops 1 residue before the CDR3 terminus; the germline J gene supplies the remainder. Trimming took off 0 bases at V and 2 bases at J, with 7 bases between the two ends. This CDR3 has 13 amino acids. In germline, CDR1 is SGHSN, CDR2 HYEKVE. Full variable domain (rest looked up from reference TRBV12-1 and TRBJ2-7): DSGVVQSPRHIIKEKGGRSVLTCIPISGHSNVVWYQQTLGKELKFLIQHYEKVERDKGFLPSRFSVQQFDDYHSEMNMSALELEDSAMYFCASSLGGTYEQYFGPGTRLTVL.

This clone was seen only once. Gene names denote mouse genes. The read comes to an end 1 residue before the CDR3 does, leaving the germline J gene to fill in the end. The gene calls are TRBV13-2 and TRBJ1-2, with D possibly TRBD1 on 6 matching bases. V shed 3 bases and J shed 0 bases, with 12 bases lying between them. Per germline, CDR1 NNHNN and CDR2 SYGAGS (reference sequence). The CDR3 is 15 amino acids. The sequenced part of the CDR3 DNA is TGTGCCAGCGGTGGTCCGGGACATACAAACTCCGACTACACC. Protein sequence: CASGGPGHTNSDYT. The complete CDR3 protein is CASGGPGHTNSDYTF.

About this clone itself: These gene names are mouse names. Coverage ceases 1 residue before the CDR3 finishes, and the germline J gene fills in the end. The V and J genes are TRBV4 and TRBJ2-7; 8 positions match TRBD1. The CDR3 contains 14 residues. Germline trimming cut 3 bases from V and 6 bases from J; bases unmatched to any gene: 7. Germline V gene data show CDR1 as LGHDT and CDR2 as YNNKQL (reference sequence). The CDR3 bases that were read are TGTGCCAGCAGCTACCAGGGGGCGAGAGGTGAACAGTAC. It codes for CASSYQGARGEQY. The entire CDR3 protein is CASSYQGARGEQYF.

This clone is medium-sized within its sample. Mouse gene names and germline throughout. The read ends 1 residue before the CDR3 terminus; that terminus is restored from the germline J gene. The chain combines TRBV16 with TRBJ2-7, with 7 positions matching TRBD2. Germline V CDR1 and CDR2: SGHSA, FRNQAP. With V trimmed by 3 bases and J by 0 bases, 2 bases remained unmatched. The CDR3 covers 14 residues. The CDR3 DNA, read in part, is TGTGCAAGCAGCTTCTGGGGGAGCTCCTATGAACAGTAC. This encodes CASSFWGSSYEQY. The full CDR3 reads CASSFWGSSYEQYF. The full variable domain, with the rest looked up from reference TRBV16 and TRBJ2-7, is NAGVIQTPRHKVTGKGQEATLWCEPISGHSAVFWYRQTIVQGLEFLTYFRNQAPIDDSGMPKERFSAQMPNQSHSTLKIQSTQPQDSAVYLCASSFWGSSYEQYFGPGTRLTVL.

Worth noting for this clone: Genes and germline are mouse. The CDR3 sequence is CASSLQGNSDYTF. The sequenced part of the CDR3 DNA is TGTGCCAGCAGTCTGCAGGGAAACTCCGACTACACC. V is TRBV26 and J is TRBJ1-2; a possible D gene is TRBD1 (5 bases). The read stops 1 residue short of the end of the CDR3; the missing end is completed from the germline J gene. Germline CDR1 is KGHPV and CDR2 is FQNQEV (reference sequence). V lost 2 bases to trimming and J lost 1 base, with 5 bases between them. This CDR3 is 13 amino acids long.

This clone rates as large. Gene names are the mouse ones. The read terminates 1 residue before the CDR3 end, so the remaining end is supplied by the germline J gene. V usage is TRBV17 and J usage is TRBJ2-1; the match to TRBD1 covers 7 bases. Trimming cost V 6 bases and J 3 bases; bases outside gene matches: 2. The CDR3 loop spans 13 amino acids. CDR1 MNHDT and CDR2 YYDKIL come from the germline V gene. The CDR3 bases that were read are TGTGCTAGCAGCTGGGACAGCTATGCTGAGCAGTTC. Its protein is CASSWDSYAEQF. The entire CDR3 protein is CASSWDSYAEQFF.

Notes on this clone: The listed genes are named as in mouse. The CDR3 end falls 1 residue outside the read, so it is completed with the germline J gene. The rearrangement joins TRBV29 to TRBJ1-1; D not resolved. V shed 3 bases and J shed 1 base, with 6 bases lying between them. Germline V CDR1 and CDR2: MSHET, SYDVDS. CDR3 size: 13 residues. This CDR3 is CASSLARNTEVFF. The DNA read from the CDR3 is TGTGCTAGCAGTTTGGCCAGGAACACAGAAGTCTTC.

This clone was found a few times. The gene symbols are mouse symbols. The DNA ends 1 residue before the CDR3 does, and the rest of the CDR3 is filled in from the germline J gene. V usage is TRBV26 and J usage is TRBJ2-4, with D possibly being TRBD1 or TRBD2 (6 bases each). Germline V gives CDR1 KGHPV, CDR2 FQNQEV (reference sequence). V was cut by 3 bases and J by 4 bases, with 11 bases left in between. The CDR3 runs 14 residues. The CDR3 reads CASSLGGHENTLYF. CDR3 DNA (partial): TGTGCCAGCAGTCTCGGGGGCCATGAAAACACCTTGTAC.

This clone has only a few counts. Here the gene names and germline are mouse. With the read ending 1 residue before the CDR3 end, the germline J gene is used to fill in that end. The rearrangement uses TRBV13-2 and TRBJ2-7; no reliable D call. Between the trimmed V and J ends, which lost 2 bases and 0 bases, there was a span of 6 bases. The CDR3 runs 13 residues. Germline CDR1 and CDR2: NNHNN and SYGAGS (reference sequence). CDR3 sequence: CASGEVNSYEQYF. The DNA read from the CDR3 is TGTGCCAGCGGTGAGGTCAACTCCTATGAACAGTAC.

This clone was seen more than once but under ten times. Gene names follow the mouse nomenclature. The sequenced fragment ends 1 residue before the CDR3 boundary, so the rest is inferred from the germline J gene. This sequence joins TRBV26 and TRBJ1-3, with 10 bases lining up with TRBD1. The germline V gene has CDR1 KGHPV and CDR2 FQNQEV (reference sequence). V was pared by 6 bases and J by 0 bases, with 2 bases of the junction left unmatched. The CDR3 has 15 residues. The CDR3 sequence is CASSRQGASGNTLYF. The CDR3 bases that were read are TGTGCCAGCAGCCGACAGGGGGCTTCTGGAAATACGCTCTAT.

This clone is deemed large. Here the gene names and germline are mouse. The read ends 1 residue shy of where the CDR3 ends; the end is completed using the germline J gene. The gene calls are TRBV13-2 and TRBJ1-6; D gene ambiguous. TRBJ1-6 is marked as an open reading frame, function uncertain. CDR3 length: 14 residues. Germline loops: CDR1 NNHNN, CDR2 SYGAGS (reference sequence). Trimming cost V 2 bases and J 6 bases, with 9 bases left between them. The sequenced part of the CDR3 DNA is TGTGCCAGCGGTGACCTCCACCGTAATTCGCCCCTCTAC. It specifies CASGDLHRNSPLY. In full, the CDR3 is CASGDLHRNSPLYF.

This clone has more than one count but fewer than ten. Gene names follow the mouse nomenclature. The read is 1 residue too short to cover the CDR3 end, so that end is filled in from the germline J gene. The chain has TRBV3 and TRBJ1-4; 11 bases align to TRBD1. Germline CDR1 is SNHLY and CDR2 is FYNGKV (reference sequence). V was pared by 4 bases and J by 7 bases, with 2 bases of the junction left unmatched. The CDR3 length is 14 residues. The sequenced part of the CDR3 DNA is TGTGCCAGCAGCTGGGACAGGGGGGGCGAAAGATTATTT. Translating gives CASSWDRGGERLF. The complete CDR3 reads CASSWDRGGERLFF. The full variable domain, completed using reference TRBV3 and TRBJ1-4, is GPKVLQIPSHQIIDMGQMVTLNCDPVSNHLYFYWYKQILGQQMEFLVNFYNGKVMEKSKLFKDQFSVERPDGSYFTLKIQPTALEDSAVYFCASSWDRGGERLFFGHGTKLSVL.